These 14 T cell receptor beta chains were sequenced from one sample in a study of technical replicates of blood from a handful of donors. Clones were sequenced by immunoSEQ multiplex PCR, and TCRdb holds only the in-frame ones, with some missing. The table has around 84,000 clones, around 97% seen once. Sequencing input: T cells isolated from PBMCs. The origin of the receptors is a human donor in good health.

V and J are TRBV28 and TRBJ2-7, with D possibly matching TRBD2 (6 bases). Per germline, CDR1 MDHEN and CDR2 SYDVKM. Trimming pared 7 bases from V and 3 bases from J, leaving 22 bases between. The CDR3 runs 16 residues. CDR3: CASNPSGGTFYYEQYF. Written as DNA, the CDR3 is TGTGCCAGCAACCCCAGCGGAGGGACTTTCTACTACGAGCAGTACTTC. The full variable domain, rest sourced from reference TRBV28 and TRBJ2-7, is DVKVTQSSRYLVKRTGEKVFLECVQDMDHENMFWYRQDPGLGLRLIYFSYDVKMKEKGDIPEGYSVSREKKERFSLILESASTNQTSMYLCASNPSGGTFYYEQYFGPGTRLTVT.

The chain uses TRBV11-1 and TRBJ2-1; 11 bases line up with TRBD2. The CDR3 has 16 amino acids. Germline values: CDR1 SGHAT, CDR2 FQDESV (reference sequence). Germline trimming cut 4 bases from V and 7 bases from J; bases unmatched to any gene: 9. The CDR3 bases are TGTGCCAGCAGCTCCCACGGGACTAGCGGTTTAAATGAGCAGTTCTTC. Protein product: CASSSHGTSGLNEQFF.

The chain has TRBV27 and TRBJ2-1, with 8 bases that match TRBD2. With V trimmed by 4 bases and J by 8 bases, 7 bases remained unmatched. Germline V gives CDR1 MNHEY, CDR2 SMNVEV (reference sequence). This CDR3 has 14 amino acids. CDR3 sequence reads: CASSSPRGGYEQFF. The CDR3 DNA follows: TGTGCCAGCAGTTCCCCCCGGGGGGGGTATGAGCAGTTCTTC.

The chain joins TRBV6-1 to TRBJ1-6; TRBD1 matches 9 bases. The V and J ends lost 5 bases and 7 bases, in that order; junction bases with no gene match: 6. CDR3 length: 15 amino acids. CDR1 and CDR2 from the germline V gene are MNHNS and SASEGT. CDR3 sequence (DNA): TGTGCCAGCAGTCCGCTAACAGGGGGCAATTCACCCCTCCACTTT. Translating gives CASSPLTGGNSPLHF.

The chain carries TRBV5-1 and TRBJ1-2, with 7 bases lining up with TRBD1. V lost 4 bases to trimming and J lost 3 bases; unmatched junction nucleotides: 6. The germline V gene encodes CDR1 SGHRS and CDR2 YFSETQ. The length of the CDR3 is 14 residues. In DNA form, the CDR3 reads TGCGCCAGCAGCCTTACAGGGGTTCACTATGGCTACACCTTC. Amino acids: CASSLTGVHYGYTF.

This clone appeared a single time. The V call is TRBV19, the J call TRBJ2-2, with 7 bases lining up with TRBD2. Germline values: CDR1 LNHDA, CDR2 SQIVND (reference sequence). The V and J ends lost 8 bases and 5 bases, in that order; junction bases with no gene match: 11. This CDR3 is 15 amino acids long. The CDR3 loop is CASYWGGRGTGELFF. The CDR3 DNA reads as TGTGCCAGTTACTGGGGGGGACGAGGAACCGGGGAGCTGTTTTTT.

The rearrangement links TRBV6-5 to TRBJ1-6, with a tentative D call TRBD1 (5 bases). The V gene's germline CDR1 is MNHEY and CDR2 SVGAGI. The CDR3 contains 12 residues. V was shortened by 2 bases and J by 9 bases, with 5 bases between the two germline ends. CDR3 amino acids: CASSYRGSPLHF. CDR3 nucleotide sequence: TGTGCCAGCAGTTACAGGGGTTCACCCCTCCACTTT.

The chain joins TRBV5-4 to TRBJ2-6; D call uncertain. Germline V CDR1 and CDR2: SGHNT, YYREEE (reference sequence). The ends were cut back, 7 bases at V and 0 bases at J, with 5 bases in the middle. This CDR3 has 13 residues. CDR3 protein: CASRVSGANVLTF. In nucleotides, the CDR3 is TGTGCCAGCCGGGTCTCTGGGGCCAACGTCCTGACTTTC.

The chain couples TRBV11-2 to TRBJ2-7, with D perhaps TRBD1 (5 bases). The germline V gene encodes CDR1 SGHAT and CDR2 FQNNGV. This CDR3 has 15 residues. Trimming stripped 5 bases from V and 2 bases from J, with 16 bases between. The CDR3 DNA reads as TGTGCCAGCAGCCCAGGACACGGTCGGACCTACGAGCAGTACTTC. Its protein product is CASSPGHGRTYEQYF.

V usage is TRBV5-1 and J usage is TRBJ1-3; no clear D gene. This CDR3 is built from 16 residues. Between the trimmed V and J ends, which lost 2 bases and 4 bases, there was a span of 16 bases. Germline values: CDR1 SGHRS, CDR2 YFSETQ. The CDR3 sequence is CASSFDTPGWGNTIYF. CDR3 DNA: TGCGCCAGCAGCTTTGACACTCCAGGTTGGGGAAACACCATATATTTT.

The chain employs TRBV6-5 and TRBJ2-7, with 8 positions matching TRBD2. The germline gives CDR1 MNHEY, CDR2 SVGAGI. The CDR3 has 12 amino acids. The CDR3 nucleotides read TGTGCTTCCGGGGGGGACCCCTACGAGCAGTACTTC. This codes for CASGGDPYEQYF.

V and J are TRBV5-1 and TRBJ2-3, with TRBD2 matching 11 bases. The CDR3 totals 15 residues. Germline lookup yields CDR1 SGHRS and CDR2 YFSETQ. J lost 3 bases, V lost 1 base, and 1 base had no gene match. CDR3 sequence (DNA): TGCGCCAGCAGCTTGACTAGCGGGAGAACAGATACGCAGTATTTT. Residues: CASSLTSGRTDTQYF.

The rearrangement links TRBV27 to TRBJ2-1; 11 bases map to TRBD2. CDR1 and CDR2 (germline): MNHEY, SMNVEV (reference sequence). The CDR3 contains 17 residues. Trimming removed 7 bases from V and 0 bases from J; junction bases left unmatched: 8. DNA of the CDR3: TGTGCCAGCAAAACCATAGCGGGGGGGTCCTCCTACAATGAGCAGTTCTTC. It yields the protein CASKTIAGGSSYNEQFF.

This clone is a singleton in its sample. V is TRBV25-1 and J is TRBJ1-6; D ambiguous. This CDR3 contains 15 residues. From germline, CDR1 is MGHDK and CDR2 SYGVNS. Trimming removed 5 bases from V and 3 bases from J, with 11 bases in between. This CDR3 is CASSPTANYNSPLHF. CDR3 bases: TGTGCCAGCAGTCCGACTGCGAACTATAATTCACCCCTCCACTTT.